This T cell receptor (beta chain) is from a study of blood T cell repertoires in COVID-19. Across the study: Samples taken during acute and convalescent COVID-19 were collected in the United States, Italy and Spain.

Original methodology: Quantification of nucleated cells was approximated via reference gene primer amplification. Assay used: immunoSEQ multiplex PCR; TCRdb lists only in-frame clones, some missing. The DNA gave D and trimming, while V, J and clone size come from that table. Of more than 200,000 clones in the sample, 70% to 90% were seen once. V was trimmed by 2 bases and J by 2 bases, leaving 19 bases between them. Germline CDR1 and CDR2: KGHSH and LQKENI. The CDR3 covers 17 residues. The chain has TRBV18 and TRBJ2-7; perhaps TRBD2 as D (6 bases). The material sequenced was peripheral blood. The receptor was isolated from a woman aged 60-75 years with COVID-19, enrolled during active disease. For the CDR3, the DNA is TGTGCCAGCTCACCAGCTCTGCGGGACGGAGAGACCTACGAGCAGTACTTC. Amino acids: CASSPALRDGETYEQYF.